Listed below are T cell receptor beta chains from one sample, sequenced in a study of CD8 T cells in ankylosing spondylitis. One entry per CDR3 protein results from TCRdb running MiXCR on the 5' RACE reads. The table includes approximately 200,000 distinct CDR3 sequences, around 13% detected once. Sequenced material: blood, either unsorted or a sorted T cell fraction (not recorded which). These receptor sequences come from a female donor with ankylosing spondylitis or in good health (not recorded which). Both conserved end residues are part of each CDR3. The order of the fields is J gene, V gene, CDR3 protein.

TRBJ2-5	TRBV10-3	CAISASGETQYF
TRBJ1-5	TRBV4-1	CASSQDRGHQPQHF
TRBJ2-5	TRBV5-1	CASSLGLAGGWEETQYF
TRBJ1-4	TRBV12-3/TRBV12-4	CASSLLGNEKLFF
TRBJ2-7	TRBV12-3/TRBV12-4	CASSFGGGVYEQYF
TRBJ2-7	TRBV7-9	CASSDPTTSYEQYF
TRBJ2-2	TRBV6-2/TRBV6-3	CASSYRGTPNTGELFF
TRBJ2-3	TRBV27	CASGASGRAGPDTQYF
TRBJ2-7	TRBV12-3/TRBV12-4	CASRPTGGSYEQYF
TRBJ1-2	TRBV29-1	CSVDPGQVIYGYTF
TRBJ2-1	TRBV12-3/TRBV12-4	CASSFGDGEQFF
TRBJ2-1	TRBV9	CASSQRTGMYEQFF
TRBJ2-7	TRBV28	CASSLPGQSYEQYF
TRBJ1-6	TRBV7-9	CASSRQQGVNSPLHF
TRBJ2-5	TRBV11-1	CASSSSGTSGITEETQYF
TRBJ2-7	TRBV4-1	CASSPSMLGQGAYEQYF
TRBJ1-4	TRBV3-1	CASSHMITPHEKLFF
TRBJ2-7	TRBV4-3	CASSQRLADSYEQYF
TRBJ2-5	TRBV5-5	CASSFDRQETQYF
TRBJ2-1	TRBV6-2/TRBV6-3	CASSSRTSGPSYNEQFF
TRBJ2-3	TRBV12-3/TRBV12-4	CASRAGADTQYF
TRBJ2-2	TRBV28	CASRLGQSREKLFF
TRBJ2-7	TRBV6-2/TRBV6-3	CASSYVEREVYEQYF
TRBJ2-1	TRBV12-3/TRBV12-4	CASSFRGGRASYIRNEQFF
TRBJ2-1	TRBV7-9	CASSLEQGLFLGFF
TRBJ2-5	TRBV29-1	CSVEKLAGSVRETQYF
TRBJ2-7	TRBV7-2	CASSLSSGSSYEQYF
TRBJ2-1	TRBV25-1	CASSEKLGLVINEQFF
TRBJ2-1	TRBV6-2/TRBV6-3	CASRLTRYNEQFF
TRBJ2-1	TRBV24-1	CATRATSGSYEQFF
TRBJ1-3	TRBV12-3/TRBV12-4	CASSLAGANGNTIYF
TRBJ1-6	TRBV12-3/TRBV12-4	CASRDTISPLHF
TRBJ2-1	TRBV7-2	CASSPHDSTEQFF
TRBJ2-2	TRBV7-2	CASSLKRESGELFF
TRBJ2-1	TRBV6-2/TRBV6-3	CASSYPTGSYNEQFF
TRBJ1-1	TRBV6-1	CASSAMEGAEAFF
TRBJ2-2	TRBV6-1	CASSHRTDGTGELFF
TRBJ1-3	TRBV30	CAGGSGNTIYF
TRBJ2-1	TRBV7-3	CASSLRAGGAYNEQFF
TRBJ2-1	TRBV20-1	CSALAGGGEFGEQFF
TRBJ2-7	TRBV29-1	CSVEGGDLPTYEQYF
TRBJ2-4	TRBV12-3/TRBV12-4	CASSRPPDEDKNIQYF
TRBJ2-7	TRBV7-8	CASSIRGQTYEQYF
TRBJ2-1	TRBV11-2	CASSPRTSGRLGNEQFF
TRBJ2-1	TRBV20-1	CSARSSLAGVRDEQFF
TRBJ2-5	TRBV4-3	CASSQTHNEGTQYF
TRBJ1-2	TRBV20-1	CSASPTGLEDYGYTF
TRBJ1-2	TRBV6-1	CASRVAQTGGYTF
TRBJ1-5	TRBV10-3	CAISGNSGGRQPQHF